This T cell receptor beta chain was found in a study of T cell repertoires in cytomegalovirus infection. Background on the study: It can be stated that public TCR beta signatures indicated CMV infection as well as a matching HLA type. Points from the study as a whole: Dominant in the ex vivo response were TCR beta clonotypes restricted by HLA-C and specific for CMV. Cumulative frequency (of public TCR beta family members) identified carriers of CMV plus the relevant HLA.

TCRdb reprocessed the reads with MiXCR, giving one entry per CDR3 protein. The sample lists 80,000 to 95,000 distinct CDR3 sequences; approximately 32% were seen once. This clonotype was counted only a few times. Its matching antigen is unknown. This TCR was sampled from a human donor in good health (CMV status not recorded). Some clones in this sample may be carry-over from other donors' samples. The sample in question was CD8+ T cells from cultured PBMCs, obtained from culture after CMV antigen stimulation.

The CDR3 region is CASSLVLAGDSGELFF. The CDR3 DNA reads as TGTGCCAGCAGCTTAGTCCTAGCGGGGGATTCCGGGGAGCTGTTTTTT. This chain links TRBV7-8 with TRBJ2-2; 10 positions agree with TRBD2. V lost 1 base and J lost 6; bases outside the gene matches: 5. The CDR3 contains 16 residues. Germline CDR1 and CDR2: SGHVS and FQNEAQ.